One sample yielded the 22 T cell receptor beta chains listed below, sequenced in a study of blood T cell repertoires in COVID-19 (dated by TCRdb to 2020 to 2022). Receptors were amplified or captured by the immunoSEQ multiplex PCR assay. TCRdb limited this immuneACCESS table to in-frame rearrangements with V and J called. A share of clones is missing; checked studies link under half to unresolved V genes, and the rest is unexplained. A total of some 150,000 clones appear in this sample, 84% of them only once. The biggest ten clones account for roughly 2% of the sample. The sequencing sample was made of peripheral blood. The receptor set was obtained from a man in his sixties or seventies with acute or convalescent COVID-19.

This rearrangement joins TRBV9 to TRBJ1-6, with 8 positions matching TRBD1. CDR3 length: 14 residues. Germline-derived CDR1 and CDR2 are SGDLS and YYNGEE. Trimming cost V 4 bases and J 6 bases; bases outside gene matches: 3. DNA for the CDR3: TGTGCCAGCAGCCTAGGACAGGGTAATTCACCCCTCCACTTT. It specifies CASSLGQGNSPLHF. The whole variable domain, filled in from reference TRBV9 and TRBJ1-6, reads DSGVTQTPKHLITATGQRVTLRCSPRSGDLSVYWYQQSLDQGLQFLIQYYNGEERAKGNILERFSAQQFPDLHSELNLSSLELGDSALYFCASSLGQGNSPLHFGNGTRLTVT.

The DNA for the CDR3 is TGTGCCAGCAGCCCGGACAGGGCCTCGAAAGGCTACACCTTC. Residues: CASSPDRASKGYTF. The V and J genes are TRBV7-9 and TRBJ1-2, with 8 bases identical to TRBD1. After removal of 5 bases from V and 8 bases from J, the junction contained 10 bases not matched to a gene. Germline V CDR1 and CDR2: SEHNR, FQNEAQ (reference sequence). CDR3 length: 14 residues.

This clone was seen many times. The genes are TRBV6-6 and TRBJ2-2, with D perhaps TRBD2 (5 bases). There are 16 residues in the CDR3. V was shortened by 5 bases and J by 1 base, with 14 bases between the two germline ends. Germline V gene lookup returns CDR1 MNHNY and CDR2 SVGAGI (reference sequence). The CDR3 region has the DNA TGTGCCAGCAGTCTTCCGGGTGAGGGGAACACCGGGGAGCTGTTTTTT. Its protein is CASSLPGEGNTGELFF.

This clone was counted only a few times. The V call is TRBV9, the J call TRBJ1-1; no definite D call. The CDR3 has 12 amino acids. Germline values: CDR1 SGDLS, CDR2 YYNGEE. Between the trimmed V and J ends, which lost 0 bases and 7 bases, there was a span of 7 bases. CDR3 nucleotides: TGTGCCAGCAGCGTAGTTGCAGGTGAAGCTTTCTTT. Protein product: CASSVVAGEAFF.

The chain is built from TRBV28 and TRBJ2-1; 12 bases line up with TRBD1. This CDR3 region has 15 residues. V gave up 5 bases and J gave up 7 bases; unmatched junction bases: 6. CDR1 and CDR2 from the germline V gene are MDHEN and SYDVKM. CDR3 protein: CASSRDRGRFNEQFF. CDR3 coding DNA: TGTGCCAGCAGTCGGGACAGGGGGCGCTTTAATGAGCAGTTCTTC.

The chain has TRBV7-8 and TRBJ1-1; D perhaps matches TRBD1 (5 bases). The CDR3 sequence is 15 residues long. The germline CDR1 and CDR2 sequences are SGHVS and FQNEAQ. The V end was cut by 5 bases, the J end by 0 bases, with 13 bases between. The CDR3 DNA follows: TGTGCCAGCAGCCGATACGCAGGGCTGAACACTGAAGCTTTCTTT. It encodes CASSRYAGLNTEAFF.

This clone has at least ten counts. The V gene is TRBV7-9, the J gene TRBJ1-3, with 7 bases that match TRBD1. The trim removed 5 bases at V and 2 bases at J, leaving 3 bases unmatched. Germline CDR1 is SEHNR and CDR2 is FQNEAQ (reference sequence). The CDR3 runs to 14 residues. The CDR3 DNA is TGTGCCAGCAGCCAGACAGGGACTGGAAACACCATATATTTT. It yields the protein CASSQTGTGNTIYF.

CDR3 amino acids: CASSLGLLGGGDNYGYTF. DNA of the CDR3: TGCGCCAGCAGCTTGGGCCTCCTAGGCGGAGGAGATAACTATGGCTACACCTTC. The chain couples TRBV5-1 to TRBJ1-2; D call uncertain. The CDR3 consists of 18 residues. CDR1 is SGHRS and CDR2 is YFSETQ in the germline V gene. V dropped 0 bases and J dropped 1 base, with 19 bases sitting between them.

The CDR3 protein is CASSQQGQSDTQYF. The CDR3 nucleotides read TGCGCCAGCAGCCAACAGGGCCAGTCAGATACGCAGTATTTT. This sequence joins TRBV4-1 and TRBJ2-3; TRBD1 might be the D (5 bases). Per the germline V gene, CDR1 is MGHRA and CDR2 is YSYEKL. The germline V and J ends were trimmed by 2 bases and 4 bases, with 10 bases remaining between them. This CDR3 is 14 amino acids long.

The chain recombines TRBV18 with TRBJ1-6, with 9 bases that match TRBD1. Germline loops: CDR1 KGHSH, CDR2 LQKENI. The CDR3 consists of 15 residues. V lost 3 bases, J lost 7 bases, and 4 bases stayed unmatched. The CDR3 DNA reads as TGTGCCAGCTCACCCCAGGGACAGGGAAATTCACCCCTCCACTTT. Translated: CASSPQGQGNSPLHF.

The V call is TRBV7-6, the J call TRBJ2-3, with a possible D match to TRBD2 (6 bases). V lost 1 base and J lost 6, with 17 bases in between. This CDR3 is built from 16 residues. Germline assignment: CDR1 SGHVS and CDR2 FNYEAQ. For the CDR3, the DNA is TGTGCCAGCAGCTTAGAGGCGGTCGGGAGAGGGGATACGCAGTATTTT. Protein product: CASSLEAVGRGDTQYF.

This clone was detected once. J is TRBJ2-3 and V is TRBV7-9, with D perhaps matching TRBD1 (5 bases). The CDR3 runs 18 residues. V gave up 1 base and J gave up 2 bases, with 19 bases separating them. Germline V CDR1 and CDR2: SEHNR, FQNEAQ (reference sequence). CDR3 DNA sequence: TGTGCCAGCAGCTTAGGGTTTGTTCTGGGGCCCATCACAGATACGCAGTATTTT. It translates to CASSLGFVLGPITDTQYF.

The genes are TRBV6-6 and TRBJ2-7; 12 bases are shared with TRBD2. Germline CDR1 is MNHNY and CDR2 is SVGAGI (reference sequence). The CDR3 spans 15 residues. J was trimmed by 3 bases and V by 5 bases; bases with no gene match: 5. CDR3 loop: CASSLAGGGVYEQYF. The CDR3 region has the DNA TGTGCCAGCAGTCTAGCGGGGGGGGGAGTCTACGAGCAGTACTTC.

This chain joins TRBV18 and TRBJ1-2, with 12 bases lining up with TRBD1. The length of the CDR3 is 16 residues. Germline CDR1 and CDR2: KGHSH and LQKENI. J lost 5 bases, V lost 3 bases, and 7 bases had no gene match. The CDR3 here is CASSPRGQGAFYGYTF. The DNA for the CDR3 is TGTGCCAGCTCACCGCGGGGACAGGGGGCATTTTATGGCTACACCTTC.

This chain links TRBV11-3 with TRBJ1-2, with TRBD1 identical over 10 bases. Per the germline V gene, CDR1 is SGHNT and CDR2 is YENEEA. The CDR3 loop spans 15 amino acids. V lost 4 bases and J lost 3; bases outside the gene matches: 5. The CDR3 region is CASSSRDRGHYGYTF. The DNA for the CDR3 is TGTGCCAGCAGCTCCCGGGACAGGGGACACTATGGCTACACCTTC.

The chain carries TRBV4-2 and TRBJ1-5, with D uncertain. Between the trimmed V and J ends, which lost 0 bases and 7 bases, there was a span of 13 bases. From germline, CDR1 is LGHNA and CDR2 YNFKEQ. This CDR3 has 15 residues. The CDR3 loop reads CASSQDWSVRQPQHF. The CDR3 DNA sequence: TGTGCCAGCAGCCAAGATTGGAGTGTACGACAGCCCCAGCATTTT.

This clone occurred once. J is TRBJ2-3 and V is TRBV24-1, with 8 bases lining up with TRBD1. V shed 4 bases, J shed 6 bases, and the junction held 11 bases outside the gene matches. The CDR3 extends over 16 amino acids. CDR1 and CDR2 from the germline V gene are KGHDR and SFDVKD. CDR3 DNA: TGTGCCACCAGTGACCCCCAGGGGGCTAGCCGGGATACGCAGTATTTT. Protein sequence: CATSDPQGASRDTQYF.

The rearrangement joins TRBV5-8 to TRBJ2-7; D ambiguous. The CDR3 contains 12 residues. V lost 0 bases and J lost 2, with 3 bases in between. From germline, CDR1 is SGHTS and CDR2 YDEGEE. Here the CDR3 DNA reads TGTGCCAGCAGCTTGGATACCTACGAGCAGTACTTC. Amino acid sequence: CASSLDTYEQYF.

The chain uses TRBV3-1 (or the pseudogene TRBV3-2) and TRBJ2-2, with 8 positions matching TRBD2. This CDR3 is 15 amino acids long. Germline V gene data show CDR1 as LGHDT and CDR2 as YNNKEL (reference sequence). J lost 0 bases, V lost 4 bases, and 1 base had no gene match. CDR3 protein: CASSRGLANTGELFF. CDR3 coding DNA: TGTGCCAGCAGCCGGGGACTAGCGAACACCGGGGAGCTGTTTTTT.

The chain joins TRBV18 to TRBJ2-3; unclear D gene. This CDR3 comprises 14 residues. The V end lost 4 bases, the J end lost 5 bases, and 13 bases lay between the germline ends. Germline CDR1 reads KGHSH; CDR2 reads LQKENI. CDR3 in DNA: TGTGCCAGCTCACTCCGGTTAGCCGAAGATACGCAGTATTTT. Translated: CASSLRLAEDTQYF. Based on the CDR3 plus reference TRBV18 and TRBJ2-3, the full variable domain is NAGVMQNPRHLVRRRGQEARLRCSPMKGHSHVYWYRQLPEEGLKFMVYLQKENIIDESGMPKERFSAEFPKEGPSILRIQQVVRGDSAAYFCASSLRLAEDTQYFGPGTRLTVL.

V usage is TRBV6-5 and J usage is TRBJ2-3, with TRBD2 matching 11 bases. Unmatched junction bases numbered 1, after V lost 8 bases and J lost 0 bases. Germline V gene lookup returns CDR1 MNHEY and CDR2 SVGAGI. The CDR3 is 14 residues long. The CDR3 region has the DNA TGTGCCAGCTGGACTAGCGGGAGCACAGATACGCAGTATTTT. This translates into CASWTSGSTDTQYF.

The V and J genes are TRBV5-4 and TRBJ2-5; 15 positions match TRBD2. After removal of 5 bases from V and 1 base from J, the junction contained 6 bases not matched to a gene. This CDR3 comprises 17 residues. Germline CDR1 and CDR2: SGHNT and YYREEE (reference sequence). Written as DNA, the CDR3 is TGTGCCAGCAGACGGACTAGCGGGAGGGCCTTCCAAGAGACCCAGTACTTC. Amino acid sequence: CASRRTSGRAFQETQYF.